One sample yielded the 9 T cell receptor beta chains listed below, sequenced in a study of early T cells in non-severe SARS-CoV-2 infection. TCRdb reprocessed the 5' RACE reads via MiXCR and lists one record per CDR3 protein. The table includes about 48,000 distinct CDR3 sequences, 6% to 8% detected once. The sample taken for sequencing was whole blood. These receptor sequences come from an adult who was a healthcare worker with PCR-confirmed SARS-CoV-2 infection or an uninfected control (not recorded which).

This clonotype was seen at least ten times. The J gene is TRBJ1-1, the V gene TRBV28; TRBD1 is a possible D gene (6 bases). The CDR3 has 16 amino acids. V lost 2 bases and J lost 0, with 13 bases in between. From germline, CDR1 is MDHEN and CDR2 SYDVKM. DNA of the CDR3: TGTGCCAGCAGTTTACCTGGGGGCCGTATGAACACTGAAGCTTTCTTT. Translation gives CASSLPGGRMNTEAFF. Using reference TRBV28 and TRBJ1-1 for the parts outside the CDR3, the full variable domain is DVKVTQSSRYLVKRTGEKVFLECVQDMDHENMFWYRQDPGLGLRLIYFSYDVKMKEKGDIPEGYSVSREKKERFSLILESASTNQTSMYLCASSLPGGRMNTEAFFGQGTRLTVV.

This clonotype appeared many times. The chain couples TRBV12-3 or TRBV12-4 to TRBJ2-1; the match to TRBD1 covers 9 bases. With V trimmed by 4 bases and J by 8 bases, 6 bases remained unmatched. The CDR3 runs 14 residues. CDR3 DNA: TGTGCCAGCAGTTCCGACAGGGGGTACCATGAGCAGTTCTTC. Amino acid sequence: CASSSDRGYHEQFF.

This clonotype occurred many times. The chain uses TRBV7-6 and TRBJ1-1; 8 bases match TRBD1. V gave up 6 bases and J gave up 3 bases; unmatched junction bases: 6. The CDR3 runs to 14 residues. Germline assignment: CDR1 SGHVS and CDR2 FNYEAQ. DNA of the CDR3: TGTGCCAGCAGTCGAATGACAGGGGACACTGAAGCTTTCTTT. Residues: CASSRMTGDTEAFF.

This clonotype was counted ten times or more. The V gene is TRBV3-1, the J gene TRBJ2-7; D is possibly TRBD2 (6 bases). Germline assignment: CDR1 LGHDT and CDR2 YNNKEL (reference sequence). V lost 0 bases to trimming and J lost 4 bases, with 16 bases between them. The CDR3 covers 16 residues. The CDR3 loop reads CASSQDWRGTGYEQYF. As DNA, the CDR3 is TGTGCCAGCAGCCAAGATTGGCGAGGGACTGGGTACGAGCAGTACTTC.

The sample holds many counts of this clonotype. The chain joins TRBV7-2 to TRBJ1-5; maybe TRBD1 (6 bases). The CDR3 is made up of 16 amino acids. Per germline, CDR1 SGHTA and CDR2 FQGNSA. Trimming took 4 bases from V and 1 from J, leaving 14 bases between them. CDR3 sequence reads: CASSYLGGKSNQPQHF. The CDR3 DNA is TGTGCCAGCAGCTACCTGGGGGGCAAAAGCAATCAGCCCCAGCATTTT. Together with reference TRBV7-2 and TRBJ1-5, the CDR3 gives the full variable domain: GAGVSQSPSNKVTEKGKDVELRCDPISGHTALYWYRQSLGQGLEFLIYFQGNSAPDKSGLPSDRFSAERTGGSVSTLTIQRTQQEDSAVYLCASSYLGGKSNQPQHFGDGTRLSIL.

This clonotype was counted at least ten times. This sequence joins TRBV12-3 or TRBV12-4 and TRBJ1-5; D gene unclear. Trimming removed 1 base from V and 0 bases from J, with 10 bases in between. The CDR3 totals 16 residues. CDR3 protein: CASSLEGRASNQPQHF. The CDR3 DNA reads as TGTGCCAGCAGTTTAGAGGGAAGGGCTAGCAATCAGCCCCAGCATTTT.

This clonotype was observed many times. The rearrangement uses TRBV12-3 or TRBV12-4 and TRBJ1-4, with TRBD1 matching 8 bases. J was trimmed by 8 bases and V by 3 bases; bases with no gene match: 5. There are 14 residues in the CDR3. The CDR3, as DNA: TGTGCCAGCAGTTTTACAGGGGGGAGAGAAAAACTGTTTTTT. It encodes CASSFTGGREKLFF.

This clonotype was found a few times. This sequence joins TRBV7-2 and TRBJ1-6; unclear D gene. Germline V gene lookup returns CDR1 SGHTA and CDR2 FQGNSA. V was clipped by 5 bases and J by 4 bases, with 15 bases between them. The CDR3 contains 16 residues. The CDR3 coding sequence is TGTGCCAGCAGCCAAAAGGCGGCGGGATATAATTCACCCCTCCACTTT. It yields the protein CASSQKAAGYNSPLHF.

The CDR3 region has the DNA TGTGCCAGCAGCTTCGGCTCCTCCATGAACACTGAAGCTTTCTTT. Translating gives CASSFGSSMNTEAFF. The chain has TRBV7-9 and TRBJ1-1; D is uncertain. V shed 3 bases and J shed 0 bases, with 11 bases lying between them. This CDR3 has 15 amino acids. CDR1 SEHNR and CDR2 FQNEAQ come from the germline V gene (reference sequence).